Listed below are T cell receptor beta chains from one sample, sequenced in a study of CD8 T cells in Susac syndrome. MiXCR, applied by TCRdb to the immunoSEQ multiplex PCR reads, yields one record per CDR3 protein. Here the sample spans 210,000 or so distinct CDR3 sequences, over 90% being singletons. Material: CD4+ T cells from PBMCs. The receptors come from a human donor with Susac syndrome. Each CDR3 is given with its conserved first and last residue. The order of the fields is CDR3 DNA, CDR3 protein, D gene, J gene, clone size, V gene. D genes are given only for firm matches. Size is omitted from some rows. Given values are once, few, many or a class for expanded clones.

CDR3nt: TGTGCCAGCAGCGTAGAGGCTGGGGGGGGGAACACTGAAGCTTTCTTT
CDR3aa: CASSVEAGGGNTEAFF
d_gene: NA
j_gene: TRBJ1-1
abundance: NA
v_gene: TRBV9

CDR3nt: TGTGCCAGCAGCCCTTTTTACCCACTTACAACGGGCGCTGAAGCTTTCTTT
CDR3aa: CASSPFYPLTTGAEAFF
d_gene: NA
j_gene: TRBJ1-1
abundance: NA
v_gene: TRBV11-2

CDR3nt: TGCAGTGCTTATAGAGGGACTCCGACTAACAATGAGCAGTTCTTC
CDR3aa: CSAYRGTPTNNEQFF
d_gene: NA
j_gene: TRBJ2-1
abundance: NA
v_gene: TRBV20-1

CDR3nt: TGTGCCAGCAGCGTAGGCACAGGGAGCGCTGAAGCTTTCTTT
CDR3aa: CASSVGTGSAEAFF
d_gene: NA
j_gene: TRBJ1-1
abundance: once
v_gene: TRBV9

CDR3nt: TGTGCCACCAGTGATTCGACAGGGAGGGACATTCAGTACTTC
CDR3aa: CATSDSTGRDIQYF
d_gene: NA
j_gene: TRBJ2-4
abundance: NA
v_gene: TRBV24-1

CDR3nt: TGTGCCAGCAGCTCCGAAAGAGGGACAGGGACGTCTGGGGCCAACGTCCTGACTTTC
CDR3aa: CASSSERGTGTSGANVLTF
d_gene: TRBD1
j_gene: TRBJ2-6
abundance: NA
v_gene: TRBV3-1

CDR3nt: TGTGCCAGCAGCTTACGCCACCGGACTAGCGGGGGCCACACAGATACGCAGTATTTT
CDR3aa: CASSLRHRTSGGHTDTQYF
d_gene: TRBD2
j_gene: TRBJ2-3
abundance: NA
v_gene: TRBV7-2

CDR3nt: TGTGCCAGCTCACCAACGGGGGGGGCAGAAAATTCACCCCTCCACTTT
CDR3aa: CASSPTGGAENSPLHF
d_gene: NA
j_gene: TRBJ1-6
abundance: NA
v_gene: TRBV18

CDR3nt: TGCAGCGTTGAGGCTCAGGGCTACGAGCAGTACTTC
CDR3aa: CSVEAQGYEQYF
d_gene: NA
j_gene: TRBJ2-7
abundance: NA
v_gene: TRBV29-1

CDR3nt: TGTGCCAGCAGCCAAGATCTAGTGTACAATGAGCAGTTCTTC
CDR3aa: CASSQDLVYNEQFF
d_gene: NA
j_gene: TRBJ2-1
abundance: NA
v_gene: TRBV3-1

CDR3nt: TGTGCCTGGAGTCCCGGGGGGCCGACAATAGATTCACCCCTCCACTTT
CDR3aa: CAWSPGGPTIDSPLHF
d_gene: NA
j_gene: TRBJ1-6
abundance: NA
v_gene: TRBV30

CDR3nt: TGTGCCAGCAGGGTGACAGGGGACCACTACGAGCAGTACTTC
CDR3aa: CASRVTGDHYEQYF
d_gene: TRBD1
j_gene: TRBJ2-7
abundance: NA
v_gene: TRBV12-3/TRBV12-4

CDR3nt: TGTGCCAGCAGCCATTTTTCGTTCCGTGAGGGAGCTTTCTTT
CDR3aa: CASSHFSFREGAFF
d_gene: NA
j_gene: TRBJ1-1
abundance: once
v_gene: TRBV12-3/TRBV12-4

CDR3nt: TGTGCCAGCAGTCCCCTGGACTCGAACAATGAGCAGTTCTTC
CDR3aa: CASSPLDSNNEQFF
d_gene: NA
j_gene: TRBJ2-1
abundance: NA
v_gene: TRBV28

CDR3nt: TGCAGTGCTAGAGATCAGGCCCGCCTCCCCTCCTACGAGCAGTACTTC
CDR3aa: CSARDQARLPSYEQYF
d_gene: NA
j_gene: TRBJ2-7
abundance: NA
v_gene: TRBV20-1

CDR3nt: TGCAGTGCCCGATCTGGGGGAGTCGGGCAGTACTTC
CDR3aa: CSARSGGVGQYF
d_gene: NA
j_gene: TRBJ2-7
abundance: once
v_gene: TRBV20-1

CDR3nt: TGTGCCAGCAGCAGAGGACGGTTCAATGAGCAGTTCTTC
CDR3aa: CASSRGRFNEQFF
d_gene: NA
j_gene: TRBJ2-1
abundance: NA
v_gene: TRBV11-1

CDR3nt: TGTGCCATCAGTGAGTCGGCGGGGGCTGGAAACACCATATATTTT
CDR3aa: CAISESAGAGNTIYF
d_gene: NA
j_gene: TRBJ1-3
abundance: NA
v_gene: TRBV10-3

CDR3nt: TGTGCCAGCAGTTACCCCCGGGACAGGGGGATCGGCAATCAGCCCCAGCATTTT
CDR3aa: CASSYPRDRGIGNQPQHF
d_gene: TRBD1
j_gene: TRBJ1-5
abundance: NA
v_gene: TRBV6-2/TRBV6-3

CDR3nt: TGTGCCAGCAGTGACAGGGGGAACTATGGCTACACCTTC
CDR3aa: CASSDRGNYGYTF
d_gene: TRBD1
j_gene: TRBJ1-2
abundance: NA
v_gene: TRBV6-1

CDR3nt: TGTGCCAGCAGTGAGGGGGGCAGCAATCAGCCCCAGCATTTT
CDR3aa: CASSEGGSNQPQHF
d_gene: NA
j_gene: TRBJ1-5
abundance: few
v_gene: TRBV25-1

CDR3nt: TGTGCCAGCAGGGGGGGAATCAACACTGAAGCTTTCTTT
CDR3aa: CASRGGINTEAFF
d_gene: NA
j_gene: TRBJ1-1
abundance: NA
v_gene: TRBV7-2

CDR3nt: TGTGCCAGTAGGACCTCCTGGACTAGCATCCACGAGCAGTACTTC
CDR3aa: CASRTSWTSIHEQYF
d_gene: TRBD2
j_gene: TRBJ2-7
abundance: NA
v_gene: TRBV19

CDR3nt: TGTGCCAGCAGTTTCCAGATAGGGACTAGGGGCAATGAGCAGTTCTTC
CDR3aa: CASSFQIGTRGNEQFF
d_gene: TRBD2
j_gene: TRBJ2-1
abundance: NA
v_gene: TRBV12-3/TRBV12-4

CDR3nt: TGTGCCAGCAGCCCCTTGGGACAGGAAAGCTCCTACGAGCAGTACTTC
CDR3aa: CASSPLGQESSYEQYF
d_gene: TRBD1
j_gene: TRBJ2-7
abundance: NA
v_gene: TRBV3-1

CDR3nt: TGTGCCAGCAGCTTCGGACTAGCGGGGAATGAGCAGTTCTTC
CDR3aa: CASSFGLAGNEQFF
d_gene: TRBD2
j_gene: TRBJ2-1
abundance: NA
v_gene: TRBV7-9

CDR3nt: TGCGCCAGCAGCCAAGATGGTACGGGGGGACTAGCCGGAGAGACCCAGTACTTC
CDR3aa: CASSQDGTGGLAGETQYF
d_gene: TRBD2
j_gene: TRBJ2-5
abundance: NA
v_gene: TRBV4-3

CDR3nt: TGTGCCAGCAGGACAGGAAGAACGTCTCAGCCCCAGCATTTT
CDR3aa: CASRTGRTSQPQHF
d_gene: NA
j_gene: TRBJ1-5
abundance: NA
v_gene: TRBV6-5

CDR3nt: TGCAGTGCTAGAGAGGCGGGAGAAGAGACCCAGTACTTC
CDR3aa: CSAREAGEETQYF
d_gene: TRBD2
j_gene: TRBJ2-5
abundance: NA
v_gene: TRBV20-1

CDR3nt: TGTGCCAGCCTCGTGCTGGGAAACACCATATATTTT
CDR3aa: CASLVLGNTIYF
d_gene: NA
j_gene: TRBJ1-3
abundance: NA
v_gene: TRBV7-9

CDR3nt: TGTGCCAGTGGATCGGCGGGTGATTATGGCTACACCTTC
CDR3aa: CASGSAGDYGYTF
d_gene: NA
j_gene: TRBJ1-2
abundance: NA
v_gene: TRBV9

CDR3nt: TGTGCCAGCCGCATCGACAGGGCTGGAACCTACGAGCAGTACTTC
CDR3aa: CASRIDRAGTYEQYF
d_gene: TRBD1
j_gene: TRBJ2-7
abundance: once
v_gene: TRBV11-3

CDR3nt: TGTGCCAGCAGTTACTCGGTCAGGTCCTCTGGAAACACCATATATTTT
CDR3aa: CASSYSVRSSGNTIYF
d_gene: NA
j_gene: TRBJ1-3
abundance: NA
v_gene: TRBV6-5

CDR3nt: TGTGCCAGCAGCGCTGGAGAAGGTGGAAATCAGCCCCAGCATTTT
CDR3aa: CASSAGEGGNQPQHF
d_gene: NA
j_gene: TRBJ1-5
abundance: NA
v_gene: TRBV7-2

CDR3nt: TGTGCTAGCTCGCCAAGCGGGGGAGAGACCCAGTACTTC
CDR3aa: CASSPSGGETQYF
d_gene: TRBD2
j_gene: TRBJ2-5
abundance: NA
v_gene: TRBV7-7

CDR3nt: TGTGCCAGCAGTTACATGGGACAGGTGAATTCACCCCTCCACTTT
CDR3aa: CASSYMGQVNSPLHF
d_gene: TRBD1
j_gene: TRBJ1-6
abundance: NA
v_gene: TRBV6-6

CDR3nt: TGTGCCAGCAGCCGAGGGGCGGGGGAAAAACTGTTTTTT
CDR3aa: CASSRGAGEKLFF
d_gene: NA
j_gene: TRBJ1-4
abundance: NA
v_gene: TRBV14

CDR3nt: TGCAGTGCTGACCTGGGAGGCACTAATGAAAAACTGTTTTTT
CDR3aa: CSADLGGTNEKLFF
d_gene: NA
j_gene: TRBJ1-4
abundance: NA
v_gene: TRBV20-1

CDR3nt: TGTGCCTGGAGCACAGGGGCCTCTGGAAACACCATATATTTT
CDR3aa: CAWSTGASGNTIYF
d_gene: TRBD1
j_gene: TRBJ1-3
abundance: NA
v_gene: TRBV30

CDR3nt: TGTGCCAGCAGGACACAGGGGCCTCCTGAAGCTTTCTTT
CDR3aa: CASRTQGPPEAFF
d_gene: TRBD1
j_gene: TRBJ1-1
abundance: NA
v_gene: TRBV11-2

CDR3nt: TGTGCCAGCAGTTTAGGATATGGCCTTGTGCAGTACTTC
CDR3aa: CASSLGYGLVQYF
d_gene: NA
j_gene: TRBJ2-7
abundance: NA
v_gene: TRBV12-3/TRBV12-4

CDR3nt: TGTGCCAGCAGCCGAATGAGGGGGGCCGACTACGAGCAGTACTTC
CDR3aa: CASSRMRGADYEQYF
d_gene: NA
j_gene: TRBJ2-7
abundance: NA
v_gene: TRBV7-2

CDR3nt: TGTGCCATCCAGGGACTAGCGGGGGGGATTTACAATGAGCAGTTCTTC
CDR3aa: CAIQGLAGGIYNEQFF
d_gene: TRBD2
j_gene: TRBJ2-1
abundance: NA
v_gene: TRBV6-2/TRBV6-3

CDR3nt: TGTGCCAGCAGTCATCTGTCGGGGGGAGCCTACGAGCAGTACTTC
CDR3aa: CASSHLSGGAYEQYF
d_gene: TRBD2
j_gene: TRBJ2-7
abundance: NA
v_gene: TRBV28

CDR3nt: TGTGCCTGGAGGACGACAGGGTGGCGCACTGAAGCTTTCTTT
CDR3aa: CAWRTTGWRTEAFF
d_gene: TRBD1
j_gene: TRBJ1-1
abundance: NA
v_gene: TRBV30

CDR3nt: TGCAGCGTTCGCGGGGACTACAATGAGCAGTTCTTC
CDR3aa: CSVRGDYNEQFF
d_gene: NA
j_gene: TRBJ2-1
abundance: NA
v_gene: TRBV29-1

CDR3nt: TGTGCCTGGAGTGGAGACAGTGCAGGAGGAGGCTACACCTTC
CDR3aa: CAWSGDSAGGGYTF
d_gene: NA
j_gene: TRBJ1-2
abundance: NA
v_gene: TRBV30

CDR3nt: TGCGCCAGCAGCCAAGAAGGGGTTCGGACAGATACGCAGTATTTT
CDR3aa: CASSQEGVRTDTQYF
d_gene: NA
j_gene: TRBJ2-3
abundance: NA
v_gene: TRBV4-1

CDR3nt: TGTGCCAGCAGCCCCGGACAGGGGCCAAGCTCCTATAATTCACCCCTCCACTTT
CDR3aa: CASSPGQGPSSYNSPLHF
d_gene: TRBD1
j_gene: TRBJ1-6
abundance: NA
v_gene: TRBV7-2

CDR3nt: TGTGCCAGCAGGACAGGGGAAGAGACCCAGTACTTC
CDR3aa: CASRTGEETQYF
d_gene: TRBD1
j_gene: TRBJ2-5
abundance: NA
v_gene: TRBV28

CDR3nt: TGTGCCAGCAGTCAAGTACCGACAGGCCAGGGCGAGCAGTACTTC
CDR3aa: CASSQVPTGQGEQYF
d_gene: NA
j_gene: TRBJ2-7
abundance: NA
v_gene: TRBV28

CDR3nt: TGTGCCAGCAGTTTATTCGGGAGGGATTCACCCCTCCACTTT
CDR3aa: CASSLFGRDSPLHF
d_gene: NA
j_gene: TRBJ1-6
abundance: NA
v_gene: TRBV28

CDR3nt: TGTGCCAGCTGGCCCGGCGGTCTACACATCTATGGCTACACCTTC
CDR3aa: CASWPGGLHIYGYTF
d_gene: NA
j_gene: TRBJ1-2
abundance: NA
v_gene: TRBV28